The 17 T cell receptor beta chains reported below all come from one sample, sequenced in a study of identical twins. TCRdb reprocessed the 5' RACE reads via MiXCR and lists one record per CDR3 protein. The repertoire holds about 460,000 distinct CDR3 sequences, with 12% to 15% as singletons. The data also belong to a second study, concerning yellow fever vaccine responses in identical twins.

Sequencing was performed on CD4+ T cells sorted from blood. These receptors all come from a young woman in good health.

This chain connects TRBV29-1 to TRBJ2-5, with a possible D match to TRBD1 (6 bases). The CDR3 runs 14 residues. CDR1 is SQVTM and CDR2 is ANQGSEA in the germline V gene. The V gene lost 6 bases and the J gene lost 5 bases, with 19 bases spanning the gap. The CDR3 sequence is CSVAKVTGSETQYF. The CDR3 nucleotides are TGCAGCGTGGCTAAGGTGACAGGTTCGGAGACCCAGTACTTC. The whole variable domain, filled in from reference TRBV29-1 and TRBJ2-5, reads SAVISQKPSRDICQRGTSLTIQCQVDSQVTMMFWYRQQPGQSLTLIATANQGSEATYESGFVIDKFPISRPNLTFSTLTVSNMSPEDSSIYLCSVAKVTGSETQYFGPGTRLLVL.

Points on this clonotype: At one boundary the junction diverges from the germline segment, which might be a read error. The V and J genes are TRBV5-8 and TRBJ2-1, with D perhaps assigned TRBD1 or TRBD2 (5 bases each). This CDR3 comprises 15 residues. Germline CDR1 SGHTS, CDR2 YDEGEE. CDR3 sequence reads: CASSLGGSSYNELFF. The CDR3 DNA reads as TGTGCCAGCAGCTTGGGGGGGAGCTCCTACAATGAGCTGTTCTTC.

There are many counts of this clonotype. The V call is TRBV7-2, the J call TRBJ2-2; the match to TRBD2 covers 11 bases. Germline values: CDR1 SGHTA, CDR2 FQGNSA. The length of the CDR3 is 17 residues. V trimming: 5 bases; J trimming: 3 bases; junction bases outside the gene matches: 8. The CDR3 loop is CASSPRTSGLDTGELFF. The CDR3 nucleotides read TGTGCCAGCAGCCCTCGGACTAGCGGGCTCGACACCGGGGAGCTGTTTTTT.

The chain couples TRBV20-1 to TRBJ1-1; D not resolved. Trimming cost V 3 bases and J 3 bases, with 5 bases left between them. The length of the CDR3 is 11 residues. The germline CDR1 and CDR2 sequences are DFQATT and SNEGSKA (reference sequence). The CDR3 here is CSARKDTEAFF. The CDR3 nucleotides are TGCAGTGCTAGGAAAGACACTGAAGCTTTCTTT.

The table lists this clonotype with a few counts. J is TRBJ2-7 and V is TRBV20-1; TRBD2 matches 7 bases. The CDR3 is 14 residues long. The V and J ends lost 8 bases and 1 base, in that order; junction bases with no gene match: 11. The germline V gene has CDR1 DFQATT and CDR2 SNEGSKA (reference sequence). Here the CDR3 DNA reads TGCAGTACCCCGCAGCGGGGCAAATCCTACGAGCAGTACTTC. Translated, it gives CSTPQRGKSYEQYF.

Worth noting for this clonotype: Sequence at one end of the junction differs from germline and may be a read error. The gene calls are TRBV5-1 and TRBJ2-7; 8 nucleotides line up with TRBD1. The CDR3 covers 15 residues. Germline CDR1 reads SGHRS; CDR2 reads YFSETQ. CDR3 region: CASSLVRGQVYEQHF. CDR3 bases: TGCGCCAGCAGCTTGGTAAGGGGACAGGTCTACGAGCAGCACTTC.

There are many counts of this clonotype. V is TRBV24-1 and J is TRBJ2-2, with TRBD1 matching over 8 bases. V lost 0 bases to trimming and J lost 3 bases; unmatched junction nucleotides: 11. Per germline, CDR1 KGHDR and CDR2 SFDVKD. The CDR3 length is 19 residues. DNA for the CDR3: TGTGCCACCAGTGATTTGCTAGGACAGGGCTCTCAGGACACCGGGGAGCTGTTTTTT. Its protein is CATSDLLGQGSQDTGELFF.

The V gene is TRBV11-2, the J gene TRBJ2-3; 7 bases are shared with TRBD2. Trimming at V came to 5 bases and at J to 2 bases, leaving 16 bases not matched to a gene. This CDR3 contains 18 residues. Germline-derived CDR1 and CDR2 are SGHAT and FQNNGV. The DNA for the CDR3 is TGTGCCAGCAGCCCAAGGGTTGGGGGGAGGGCGGTCACAGATACGCAGTATTTT. Its protein product is CASSPRVGGRAVTDTQYF.

This clonotype was counted a few times. The chain employs TRBV4-3 and TRBJ2-3, with TRBD1 matching over 7 bases. Germline V CDR1 and CDR2: LGHNA, YSLEER. Germline trimming cut 0 bases from V and 7 bases from J; bases unmatched to any gene: 1. This CDR3 is built from 13 residues. CDR3 DNA sequence: TGCGCCAGCAGCCAAGAGACAGGGAATACGCAGTATTTT. This sequence encodes CASSQETGNTQYF.

This rearrangement joins TRBV4-2 to TRBJ1-4; tentatively, D is TRBD1 (5 bases). This CDR3 region has 14 residues. Trimming took off 0 bases at V and 8 bases at J, with 10 bases between the two ends. CDR1 is LGHNA and CDR2 is YNFKEQ in the germline V gene. The CDR3 nucleotides read TGTGCCAGCAGCCAAGACCCACGGGACGAAAAACTGTTTTTT. Its translation: CASSQDPRDEKLFF.

This clonotype has a handful of counts. The chain is built from TRBV20-1 and TRBJ2-7; 12 positions match TRBD1. CDR1 and CDR2 (germline): DFQATT, SNEGSKA (reference sequence). Trimming cost V 6 bases and J 6 bases; bases outside gene matches: 12. The CDR3 consists of 15 residues. The CDR3 loop is CSAEHPGQGASEQYF. CDR3 in DNA: TGCAGTGCCGAACATCCGGGACAGGGGGCTAGCGAGCAGTACTTC.

This clonotype was seen a handful of times. This chain connects TRBV5-1 to TRBJ2-7, with 10 bases that match TRBD1. The CDR3 is made up of 13 amino acids. Germline CDR1 SGHRS, CDR2 YFSETQ. J gave up 10 bases and V 0 bases, and 4 bases lay outside the gene matches. This CDR3 is CASSLGQGAQQYF. The CDR3 DNA reads TGCGCCAGCAGCTTGGGACAGGGGGCCCAACAGTACTTC.

This chain links TRBV20-1 with TRBJ2-5; D unclear. Trimming left V 7 bases short and J 3 bases short, with 15 bases between. Germline CDR1 and CDR2: DFQATT and SNEGSKA (reference sequence). The CDR3 totals 13 residues. DNA for the CDR3: TGCAGTGACTTAAGCCGACCTAAAGAGACCCAGTACTTC. Translating gives CSDLSRPKETQYF.

The rearrangement uses TRBV12-3 or TRBV12-4 and TRBJ1-1; D is perhaps TRBD1 (5 bases). The CDR3 extends over 14 amino acids. V dropped 7 bases and J dropped 2 bases, with 14 bases sitting between them. The CDR3 nucleotides are TGTGCCAGCACTCCATGGGGGGGTAACACTGAAGCTTTCTTT. Residues: CASTPWGGNTEAFF.

The gene calls are TRBV6-1 and TRBJ2-7; 12 positions agree with TRBD2. Losses at the gene ends were 7 bases for V and 2 bases for J; bases not matched to a gene: 3. Per germline, CDR1 MNHNS and CDR2 SASEGT. This CDR3 region has 14 residues. The CDR3 is CASKRLAGAYEQYF. CDR3 in DNA: TGTGCCAGCAAACGACTAGCGGGGGCCTACGAGCAGTACTTC.

This clonotype appeared a few times. The chain recombines TRBV7-9 with TRBJ1-4; 7 nucleotides match TRBD1. Looked up from germline, CDR1 is SEHNR and CDR2 is FQNEAQ (reference sequence). The length of the CDR3 is 15 residues. V lost 5 bases, J lost 0 bases, and 3 bases stayed unmatched. The CDR3 DNA sequence: TGTGCCAGCAGCCCCCAGGGGGCAACTAATGAAAAACTGTTTTTT. As protein: CASSPQGATNEKLFF.

At least ten counts were recorded for this clonotype. V and J are TRBV25-1 and TRBJ2-7; the match to TRBD1 covers 7 bases. V lost 1 base and J lost 7; bases outside the gene matches: 7. Germline CDR1 reads MGHDK; CDR2 reads SYGVNS. The CDR3 has 14 amino acids. CDR3 sequence: CASSELGPGGEQYF. CDR3 DNA: TGTGCCAGCAGTGAATTGGGACCAGGGGGTGAGCAGTACTTC.